This TCR beta chain stems from a study of T cells in Graves' hyperthyroidism and ophthalmopathy. Uncontrolled infection, other autoimmune disease, pregnancy or lactation excluded patients. The authors took PBMCs from over 8.5 ml fresh peripheral blood. From RNA transcripts, TCR beta CDR3 regions were amplified. TCR CDR3 regions were first amplified by RT-PCR with HTBI primers. TCRdb called the multiplex PCR reads again in MiXCR, with one record for every CDR3 protein. This sample yields a few hundred thousand distinct CDR3 sequences, of which roughly 16% are seen a single time; 25% to 30% belongs to the top ten. This clonotype was observed at least ten times. Trimming left V 5 bases short and J 5 bases short, with 5 bases between. CDR1 is MDHEN, CDR2 SYDVKM, per germline. CDR3 size: 11 residues.

Sequenced: blood. The chain joins TRBV28 to TRBJ2-3; D gene uncertain. The sequence was obtained from a woman aged 30 to 39 with Graves' ophthalmopathy. CDR3 residues: CASSRIDTQYF. In DNA form, the CDR3 reads TGTGCCAGCAGTCGAATAGATACGCAGTATTTT.